The 18 T cell receptor beta chains in this list originate from one sample, sequenced in a study of T cells in Graves' hyperthyroidism and ophthalmopathy (dated by TCRdb to the late 2010s). The library came from multiplex PCR. TCRdb records Illumina HiSeq 2000 as the sequencer. Amplification of TCR beta CDR3 regions was carried out from RNA transcripts. The TCR CDR3 was subjected to a first round of RT-PCR using the HTBI primer set and the Qiagen OneStep RT-PCR kit. Starting from the raw public reads, TCRdb applied fastp trimming at Q25, assembled clones with MiXCR and retained in-frame beta chains. One record per CDR3 amino acid sequence lists the most common genes and DNA. The sample records approximately 700,000 distinct CDR3 sequences, 16% of which are singletons. The ten largest clonotypes hold 8.4% of the sample. Sequencing was carried out using blood. All receptors derive from a man aged 18-30 years with Graves' hyperthyroidism.

This chain connects TRBV20-1 to TRBJ1-3; 8 bases match TRBD1. This CDR3 has 14 amino acids. Looked up from germline, CDR1 is DFQATT and CDR2 is SNEGSKA (reference sequence). V shed 6 bases and J 0 bases; nucleotides not matched to a gene: 4. CDR3 in DNA: TGCAGTGCCGGGGACAGGCACTCTGGAAACACCATATATTTT. Protein: CSAGDRHSGNTIYF.

This chain connects TRBV6-2 or TRBV6-3 to TRBJ1-1; D is ambiguous. Trimming took 3 bases from V and 0 from J, leaving 11 bases between them. Looked up from germline, CDR1 is MNHEY and CDR2 is SVGEGT. The CDR3 is made up of 15 amino acids. The DNA of the CDR3 is TGTGCCAGCAGTTATTGGAGCGCTATGAACACTGAAGCTTTCTTT. Protein product: CASSYWSAMNTEAFF.

The chain carries TRBV6-2 or TRBV6-3 and TRBJ1-2; 7 bases agree with TRBD1. CDR1 and CDR2 from the germline V gene are MNHEY and SVGEGT. This CDR3 has 14 residues. V dropped 5 bases and J dropped 8; count of bases not matched to a gene: 11. The CDR3 protein is CASSTTDRRGGYTF. CDR3 sequence (DNA): TGTGCCAGCAGTACAACGGACAGGCGTGGGGGCTACACCTTC.

In its sample, this clonotype was seen many times. The chain couples TRBV12-3 or TRBV12-4 to TRBJ2-7; 8 bases agree with TRBD1. The junction had 9 bases not matched to a gene; V was cut back by 5 bases and J by 0 bases. CDR3 length: 16 amino acids. CDR3 residues: CASSPLGTGVSYEQYF. DNA for the CDR3: TGTGCCAGCAGTCCCTTGGGGACAGGAGTCTCCTACGAGCAGTACTTC.

This chain links TRBV19 with TRBJ1-2; D is perhaps TRBD1 (5 bases). The germline V gene has CDR1 LNHDA and CDR2 SQIVND (reference sequence). The CDR3 sequence is 14 residues long. V dropped 7 bases and J dropped 4 bases, with 16 bases sitting between them. The CDR3, as DNA: TGTGCCAGTATTCACGTACGGGACGGCTATGGCTACACCTTC. Protein: CASIHVRDGYGYTF.

In this sample, this clonotype turned up many times. The chain recombines TRBV28 with TRBJ2-5; 7 nucleotides agree with TRBD1. V lost 4 bases and J lost 2; bases outside the gene matches: 7. Germline CDR1 and CDR2: MDHEN and SYDVKM. CDR3 length: 15 residues. CDR3 DNA sequence: TGTGCCAGCAGTTCGCAGACAGGGCCGCAAGAGACCCAGTACTTC. Its protein is CASSSQTGPQETQYF. The full variable domain, with the rest looked up from reference TRBV28 and TRBJ2-5, is DVKVTQSSRYLVKRTGEKVFLECVQDMDHENMFWYRQDPGLGLRLIYFSYDVKMKEKGDIPEGYSVSREKKERFSLILESASTNQTSMYLCASSSQTGPQETQYFGPGTRLLVL.

The V and J genes are TRBV20-1 and TRBJ1-2, with D hard to call. The V end lost 0 bases, the J end lost 5 bases, and 10 bases lay between the germline ends. The CDR3 spans 13 residues. Germline V gene lookup returns CDR1 DFQATT and CDR2 SNEGSKA (reference sequence). DNA of the CDR3: TGCAGTGCTAGAGATCCGTCGGGGTATGGCTACACCTTC. Translating gives CSARDPSGYGYTF.

This clonotype was recorded a few times. This sequence joins TRBV2 and TRBJ2-7; 10 positions agree with TRBD1. Trimming removed 6 bases from V and 6 bases from J; junction bases left unmatched: 8. This CDR3 spans 14 amino acids. Germline V lookup: CDR1 SNHLY, CDR2 FYNNEI. CDR3 sequence (DNA): TGTGCCAGCAGGACCGGGACAGGGGTTAGCGAGCAGTACTTC. Protein sequence: CASRTGTGVSEQYF.

CDR3 in DNA: TGTGCCACCAGTGATTCACGACAGGGATACAATGAGCAGTTCTTC. It encodes CATSDSRQGYNEQFF. The chain links TRBV24-1 to TRBJ2-1, with 7 bases lining up with TRBD1. The CDR3 spans 15 residues. Germline V gene sequence: CDR1 KGHDR, CDR2 SFDVKD. The V gene end was trimmed by 2 bases and the J gene end by 4 bases; junction bases not matched to a gene: 4.

Concerning this clonotype: This could be a read error, since a much larger clone is one nucleotide away. J is TRBJ2-7 and V is TRBV2; D is ambiguous. This CDR3 spans 12 amino acids. In germline, CDR1 is SNHLY, CDR2 FYNNEI. In nucleotides, the CDR3 is TGTGCCAGCACCCCGAACGGCGACGAGCAGTGCTTC. Translation gives CASTPNGDEQCF.

This clonotype was counted ten times or more. The V and J genes are TRBV12-3 or TRBV12-4 and TRBJ1-1; D is uncertain. V was shortened by 5 bases and J by 0 bases, with 10 bases between the two germline ends. This CDR3 has 14 residues. The CDR3 DNA is TGTGCCAGCAGTCCCGGGGTCATGAACACTGAAGCTTTCTTT. This gives the protein CASSPGVMNTEAFF.

In its sample, this clonotype was seen many times. The chain carries TRBV27 and TRBJ2-7; perhaps TRBD2 as D (5 bases). CDR1 and CDR2 (germline): MNHEY, SMNVEV (reference sequence). Between the trimmed V and J ends, which lost 5 bases and 1 base, there was a span of 12 bases. The CDR3 has 14 amino acids. DNA for the CDR3: TGTGCCAGCAGTGAAGTGGGCGGGTCCTACGAGCAGTACTTC. Protein product: CASSEVGGSYEQYF.

V and J are TRBV9 and TRBJ1-2; no reliable D call. The CDR3 contains 14 residues. Trimming took off 1 base at V and 4 bases at J, with 11 bases between the two ends. Germline V lookup: CDR1 SGDLS, CDR2 YYNGEE. CDR3 in amino acids: CASSVMGGSYGYTF. The CDR3 DNA sequence: TGTGCCAGCAGCGTAATGGGTGGTAGCTATGGCTACACCTTC.

This clonotype was counted many times. This chain joins TRBV10-3 and TRBJ1-5; D not resolved. The germline CDR1 and CDR2 sequences are ENHRY and SYGVKD. V was cut by 6 bases and J by 7 bases, with 10 bases left in between. The CDR3 has 12 residues. The CDR3 is CAIRDERQPQHF. In DNA, the CDR3 is TGTGCCATCAGAGATGAAAGGCAGCCCCAGCATTTT.

There are a few counts of this clonotype. The chain is built from TRBV15 and TRBJ1-5; a possible D gene is TRBD1 (5 bases). Per germline, CDR1 LNHNV and CDR2 YYDKDF (reference sequence). CDR3 length: 15 residues. V was trimmed by 4 bases and J by 4 bases, leaving 14 bases between them. The CDR3 DNA reads as TGTGCCACCAGCACCTGGGACCGCCCTAATCAGCCCCAGCATTTT. It is translated as CATSTWDRPNQPQHF.

In the case of this clonotype: A much more abundant neighbour one base away suggests this may be a read error. V and J are TRBV7-9 and TRBJ1-6; 7 bases agree with TRBD1. The CDR3 runs to 15 residues. J lost 4 bases, V lost 5 bases, and 5 bases had no gene match. In germline, CDR1 is SEHNR, CDR2 FQNEAQ (reference sequence). CDR3 in DNA: TGTGCCAGCAGCACCGAGACAGGGTATAATTCACCCCTCCACTTT. Translating gives CASSTETGYNSPLHF.

This clonotype was counted only a few times. V is TRBV7-9 and J is TRBJ2-3; no clear D. CDR1 is SEHNR and CDR2 is FQNEAQ in the germline V gene (reference sequence). V was shortened by 5 bases and J by 7 bases, with 10 bases between the two germline ends. The CDR3 has 12 residues. The CDR3 nucleotides read TGTGCCAGCAGCCTCGAAGGTAATACGCAGTATTTT. This codes for CASSLEGNTQYF.

This clonotype was seen at least ten times. The chain couples TRBV20-1 to TRBJ1-1; D remains unclear. Deletions cut 1 base from V and 1 base from J, with 10 bases between. CDR1 is DFQATT and CDR2 is SNEGSKA in the germline V gene (reference sequence). This CDR3 is 14 amino acids long. The CDR3, as DNA: TGCAGTGCTAGAGCACCCGAGGAGAACACTGAAGCTTTCTTT. It translates to CSARAPEENTEAFF.